This note documents a single T cell receptor beta chain sequence. Its matching antigen is unknown. This specimen belongs to a study of cytomegalovirus exposure and HLA in healthy donors. Study-level background: Sequencing of approximately 190 million T cells in an earlier analysis found 90 million to 120 million unique TCR beta sequences. Of several hundred genotyped donors, around 84% clustered with self-reported Caucasian donors. Whole-study results and caveats: The number of N-insertions in an Asian-associated ancestry cluster was reportedly below the 666-donor mean in a later analysis. Analyzed later, most CMV-associated TCR beta chains appeared HLA-restricted.

The PCR made use of 60 Vbeta and 13 Jbeta primers. The table came from immunoSEQ multiplex PCR; TCRdb's copy has only in-frame clones and leaves some out. The ten top clones account for 3% to 3.5%, within a sample of 93,000 or so clones. Germline V CDR1 and CDR2: LNHNV, YYDKDF (reference sequence). Losses at the gene ends were 0 bases for V and 2 bases for J; bases not matched to a gene: 4. CDR3 length: 15 residues. This clonotype was obtained from a middle-aged man in good health and CMV-seronegative. The chain recombines TRBV15 with TRBJ2-7, with 7 bases lining up with TRBD2. Source material: PBMCs. CDR3 sequence: CATSREGGGAYEQYF. As DNA, the CDR3 is TGTGCCACCAGCAGAGAAGGCGGGGGAGCCTACGAGCAGTACTTC.